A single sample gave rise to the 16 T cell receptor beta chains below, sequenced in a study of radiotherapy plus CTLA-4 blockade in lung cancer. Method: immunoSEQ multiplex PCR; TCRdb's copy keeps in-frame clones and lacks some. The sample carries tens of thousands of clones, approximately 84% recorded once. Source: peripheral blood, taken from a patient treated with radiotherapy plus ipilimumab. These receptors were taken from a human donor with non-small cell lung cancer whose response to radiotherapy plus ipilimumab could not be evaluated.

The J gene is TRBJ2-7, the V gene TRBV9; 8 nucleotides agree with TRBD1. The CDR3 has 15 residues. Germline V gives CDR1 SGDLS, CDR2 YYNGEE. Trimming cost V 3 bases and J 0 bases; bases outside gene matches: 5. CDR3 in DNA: TGTGCCAGCAGCGCGACAGGGGCCAGCTCCTACGAGCAGTACTTC. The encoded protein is CASSATGASSYEQYF.

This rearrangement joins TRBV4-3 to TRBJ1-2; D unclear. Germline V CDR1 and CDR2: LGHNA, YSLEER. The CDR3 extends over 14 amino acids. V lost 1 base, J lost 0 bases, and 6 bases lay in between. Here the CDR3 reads CASSQGQSNYGYTF. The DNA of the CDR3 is TGCGCCAGCAGCCAAGGACAATCTAACTATGGCTACACCTTC.

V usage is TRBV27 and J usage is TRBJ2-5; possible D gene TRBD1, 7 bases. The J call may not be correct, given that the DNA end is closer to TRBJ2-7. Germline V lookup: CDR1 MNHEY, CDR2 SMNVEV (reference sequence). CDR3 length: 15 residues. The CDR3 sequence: CASRSVGGGLDEQYF. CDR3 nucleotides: TGTGCCAGCCGATCAGTAGGAGGGGGCCTTGACGAGCAGTACTTC.

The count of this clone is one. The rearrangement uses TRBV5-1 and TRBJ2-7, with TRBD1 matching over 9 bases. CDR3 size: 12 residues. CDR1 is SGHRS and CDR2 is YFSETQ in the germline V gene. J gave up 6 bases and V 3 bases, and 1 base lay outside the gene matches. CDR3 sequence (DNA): TGCGCCAGCAGCTGGACAGGGGCCGAGCAGTACTTC. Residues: CASSWTGAEQYF.

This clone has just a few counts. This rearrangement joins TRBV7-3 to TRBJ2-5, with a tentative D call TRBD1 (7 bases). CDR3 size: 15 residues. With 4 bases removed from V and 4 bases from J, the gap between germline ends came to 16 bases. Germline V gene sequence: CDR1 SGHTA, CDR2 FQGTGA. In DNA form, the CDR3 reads TGTGCCAGCAGCTCCCAGGGGGGTAGCGGAGAGACCCAGTACTTC. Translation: CASSSQGGSGETQYF.

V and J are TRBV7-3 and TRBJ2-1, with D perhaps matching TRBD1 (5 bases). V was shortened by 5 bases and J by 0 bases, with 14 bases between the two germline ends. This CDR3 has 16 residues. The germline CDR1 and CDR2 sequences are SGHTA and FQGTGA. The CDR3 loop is CASSPPGSTSYNEQFF. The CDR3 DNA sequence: TGTGCCAGCAGCCCACCAGGGTCTACCTCCTACAATGAGCAGTTCTTC.

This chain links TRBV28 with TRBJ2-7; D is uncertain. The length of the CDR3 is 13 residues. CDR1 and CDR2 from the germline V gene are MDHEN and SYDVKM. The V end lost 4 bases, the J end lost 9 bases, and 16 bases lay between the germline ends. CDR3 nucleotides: TGTGCCAGCAGTTCGCCTCCGGTCCCCCGGCAGTACTTC. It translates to CASSSPPVPRQYF.

The DNA of the CDR3 is TGTGCCAGCAGCTTAGAATCGACAGGGAGACTGACTGAAGCTTTCTTT. This codes for CASSLESTGRLTEAFF. The V call is TRBV7-9, the J call TRBJ1-1; TRBD1 matches 7 bases. Trimming at V came to 1 base and at J to 5 bases, leaving 10 bases not matched to a gene. Germline CDR1 and CDR2: SEHNR and FQNEAQ (reference sequence). This CDR3 spans 16 amino acids.

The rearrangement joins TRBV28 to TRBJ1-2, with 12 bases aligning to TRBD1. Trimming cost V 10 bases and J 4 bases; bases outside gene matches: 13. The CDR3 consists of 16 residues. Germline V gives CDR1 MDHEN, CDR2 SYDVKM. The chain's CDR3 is CAIEGQGAILGYGYTF. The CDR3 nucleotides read TGTGCCATAGAGGGACAGGGGGCGATTCTGGGCTATGGCTACACCTTC.

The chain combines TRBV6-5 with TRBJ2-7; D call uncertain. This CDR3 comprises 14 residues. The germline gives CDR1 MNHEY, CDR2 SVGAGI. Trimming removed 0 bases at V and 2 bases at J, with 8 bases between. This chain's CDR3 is CASSYSRYTYEQYF. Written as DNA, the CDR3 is TGTGCCAGCAGTTACTCGAGGTATACCTACGAGCAGTACTTC.

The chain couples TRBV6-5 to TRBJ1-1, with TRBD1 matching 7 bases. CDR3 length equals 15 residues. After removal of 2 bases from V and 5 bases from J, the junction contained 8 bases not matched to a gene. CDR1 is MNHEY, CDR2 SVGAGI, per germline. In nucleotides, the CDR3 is TGTGCCAGCAGTTACCTACACACAGGGGATACTGAAGCTTTCTTT. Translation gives CASSYLHTGDTEAFF.

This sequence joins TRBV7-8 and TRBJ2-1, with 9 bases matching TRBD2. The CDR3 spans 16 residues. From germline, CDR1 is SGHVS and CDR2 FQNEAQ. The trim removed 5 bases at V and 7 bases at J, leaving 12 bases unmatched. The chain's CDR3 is CASSPIGGRVNNEQFF. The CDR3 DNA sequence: TGTGCCAGCAGCCCTATAGGCGGGAGGGTGAATAATGAGCAGTTCTTC.

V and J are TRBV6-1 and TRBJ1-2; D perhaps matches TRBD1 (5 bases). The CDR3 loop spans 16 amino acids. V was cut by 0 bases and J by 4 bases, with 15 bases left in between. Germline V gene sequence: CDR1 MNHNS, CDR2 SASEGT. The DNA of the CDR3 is TGTGCCAGCAGTGAAGCGCTTCCAGGGAATGGCTATGGCTACACCTTC. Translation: CASSEALPGNGYGYTF.

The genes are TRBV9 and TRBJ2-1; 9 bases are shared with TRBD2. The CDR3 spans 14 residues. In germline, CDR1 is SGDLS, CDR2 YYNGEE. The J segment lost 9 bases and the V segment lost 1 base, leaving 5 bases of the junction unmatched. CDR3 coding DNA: TGTGCCAGCAGCGTACTAGCGGGAATGAGTGAGCAGTTCTTC. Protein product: CASSVLAGMSEQFF.

CDR3 loop: CASSLRIGGSGANVLTF. Written as DNA, the CDR3 is TGTGCCAGCAGCTTACGCATAGGCGGCTCTGGGGCCAACGTCCTGACTTTC. The chain carries TRBV11-3 and TRBJ2-6; D is undetermined. Germline lookup yields CDR1 SGHNT and CDR2 YENEEA. V was trimmed by 2 bases and J by 0 bases, leaving 11 bases between them. The CDR3 totals 17 residues. The whole variable domain, remainder taken from reference TRBV11-3 and TRBJ2-6, is EAGVVQSPRYKIIEKKQPVAFWCNPISGHNTLYWYLQNLGQGPELLIRYENEEAVDDSQLPKDRFSAERLKGVDSTLKIQPAELGDSAVYLCASSLRIGGSGANVLTFGAGSRLTVL.

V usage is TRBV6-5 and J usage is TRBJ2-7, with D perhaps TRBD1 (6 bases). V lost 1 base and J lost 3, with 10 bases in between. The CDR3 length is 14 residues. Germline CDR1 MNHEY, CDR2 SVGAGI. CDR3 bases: TGTGCCAGCAGTTACTACAGGGCAGGCTACGAGCAGTACTTC. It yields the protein CASSYYRAGYEQYF.